This TCR beta chain was identified during a study of Ad26.COV2.S vaccination and SARS-CoV-2 variants. About the study: Once or twice, 56 days apart, Ad26.COV2.S was delivered intramuscularly.

Overall study findings and caveats: Vaccine recipients surpassed placebo recipients in spike-specific TCR breadth. Vaccine recipients and placebo recipients showed similar non-spike TCR breadth.

Treatment reported: 15 to 20 received Ad26.COV2.S at low or high dose, single or two shots; several received placebo; per-sample allocation not given. On day 63 after the first injection, vaccine and placebo recipients gave samples. Data came from immunoSEQ multiplex PCR; TCRdb stores just in-frame clones and leaves some out. The sample has about 370,000 clones, around 85% seen once; the top ten hold 3% to 4.5%. The trim removed 4 bases at V and 2 bases at J, leaving 8 bases unmatched. The germline V gene encodes CDR1 SGHVS and CDR2 FNYEAQ. The CDR3 consists of 18 residues. Concerning this clone: The antigen remains undetermined.

Sample: peripheral blood, taken in a trial of Ad26.COV2.S vaccine versus placebo. This chain connects TRBV7-6 to TRBJ2-3; 14 nucleotides align to TRBD2. The clonotype comes from a person aged 18-60 years who received the Ad26.COV2.S COVID-19 vaccine or a placebo. Here the CDR3 DNA reads TGTGCCAGCAGCTACCAACCGGGACTAGCGGGGGACACAGATACGCAGTATTTT. Its protein product is CASSYQPGLAGDTDTQYF.